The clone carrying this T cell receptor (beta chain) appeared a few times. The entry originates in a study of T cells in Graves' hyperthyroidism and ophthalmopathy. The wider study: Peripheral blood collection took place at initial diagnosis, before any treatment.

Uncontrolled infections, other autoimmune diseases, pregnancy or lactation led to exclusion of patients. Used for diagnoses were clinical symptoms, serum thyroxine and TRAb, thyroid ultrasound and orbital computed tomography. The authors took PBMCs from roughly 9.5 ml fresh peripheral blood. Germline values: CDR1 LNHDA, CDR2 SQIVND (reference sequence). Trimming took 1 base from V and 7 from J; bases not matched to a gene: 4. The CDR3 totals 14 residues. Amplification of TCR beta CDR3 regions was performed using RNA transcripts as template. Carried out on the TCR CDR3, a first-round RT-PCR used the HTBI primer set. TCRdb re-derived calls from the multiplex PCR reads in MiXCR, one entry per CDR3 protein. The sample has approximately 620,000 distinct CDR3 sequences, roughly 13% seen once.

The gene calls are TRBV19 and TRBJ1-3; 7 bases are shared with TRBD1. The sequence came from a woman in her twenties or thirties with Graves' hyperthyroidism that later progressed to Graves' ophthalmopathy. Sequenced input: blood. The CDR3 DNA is TGTGCCAGTAGTATAGTATCGACAGGGAACACCATATATTTT. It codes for CASSIVSTGNTIYF. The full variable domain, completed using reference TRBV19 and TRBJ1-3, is DGGITQSPKYLFRKEGQNVTLSCEQNLNHDAMYWYRQDPGQGLRLIYYSQIVNDFQKGDIAEGYSVSREKKESFPLTVTSAQKNPTAFYLCASSIVSTGNTIYFGEGSWLTVV.